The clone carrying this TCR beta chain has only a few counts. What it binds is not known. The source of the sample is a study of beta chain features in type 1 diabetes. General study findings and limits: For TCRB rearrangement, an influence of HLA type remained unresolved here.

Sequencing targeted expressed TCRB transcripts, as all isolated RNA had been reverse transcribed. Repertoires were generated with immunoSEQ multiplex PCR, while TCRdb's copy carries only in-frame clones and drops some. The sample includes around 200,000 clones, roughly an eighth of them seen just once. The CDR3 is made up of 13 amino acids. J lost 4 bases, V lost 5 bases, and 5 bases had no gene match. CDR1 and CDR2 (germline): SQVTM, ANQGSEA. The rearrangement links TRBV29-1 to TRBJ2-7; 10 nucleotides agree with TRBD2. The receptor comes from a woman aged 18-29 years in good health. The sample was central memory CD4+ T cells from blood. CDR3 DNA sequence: TGCAGCGTTAAAAGCGGGAGGGTTTACGAGCAGTACTTC. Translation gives CSVKSGRVYEQYF.